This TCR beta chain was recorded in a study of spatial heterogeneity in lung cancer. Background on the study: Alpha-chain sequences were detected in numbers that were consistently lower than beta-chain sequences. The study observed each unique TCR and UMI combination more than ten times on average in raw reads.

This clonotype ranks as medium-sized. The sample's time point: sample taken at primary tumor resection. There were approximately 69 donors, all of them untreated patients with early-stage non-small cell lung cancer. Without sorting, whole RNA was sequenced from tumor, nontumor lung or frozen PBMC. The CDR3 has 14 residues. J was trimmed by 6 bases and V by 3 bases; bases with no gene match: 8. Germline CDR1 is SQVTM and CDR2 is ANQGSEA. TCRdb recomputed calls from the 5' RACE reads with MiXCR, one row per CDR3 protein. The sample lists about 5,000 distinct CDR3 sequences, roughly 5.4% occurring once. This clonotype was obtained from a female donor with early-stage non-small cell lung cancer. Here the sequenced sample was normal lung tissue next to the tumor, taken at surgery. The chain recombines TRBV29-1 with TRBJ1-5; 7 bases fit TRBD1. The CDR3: CSVDDQGEGQPQHF. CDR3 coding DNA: TGCAGCGTTGATGATCAGGGGGAAGGTCAGCCCCAGCATTTT.